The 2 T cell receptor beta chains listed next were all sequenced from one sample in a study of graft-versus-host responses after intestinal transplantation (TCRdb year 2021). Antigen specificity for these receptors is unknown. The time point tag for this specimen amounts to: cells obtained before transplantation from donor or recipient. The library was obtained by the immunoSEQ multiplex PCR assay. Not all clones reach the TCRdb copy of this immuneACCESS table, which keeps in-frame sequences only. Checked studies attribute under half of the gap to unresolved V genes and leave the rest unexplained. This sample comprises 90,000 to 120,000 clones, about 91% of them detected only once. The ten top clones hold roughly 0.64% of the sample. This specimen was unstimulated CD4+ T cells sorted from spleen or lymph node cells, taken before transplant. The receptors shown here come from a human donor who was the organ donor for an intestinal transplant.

DNA for the CDR3: TGCGCCAGCAGCCTCGACCAGAGCTCCTACAATGAGCAGTTCTTC. This translates into CASSLDQSSYNEQFF. The rearrangement uses TRBV10-1 and TRBJ2-1; D call uncertain. This CDR3 region has 15 residues. Trimming removed 6 bases at V and 0 bases at J, with 12 bases between. Germline CDR1 and CDR2: WNHNN and SYGVQD (reference sequence).

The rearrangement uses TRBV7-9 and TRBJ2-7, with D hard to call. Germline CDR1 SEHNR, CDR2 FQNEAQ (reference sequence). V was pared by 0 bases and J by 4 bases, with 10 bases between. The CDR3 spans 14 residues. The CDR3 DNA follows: TGTGCCAGCAGCTTAGCCGGCAGAATTTACGAGCAGTACTTC. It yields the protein CASSLAGRIYEQYF.